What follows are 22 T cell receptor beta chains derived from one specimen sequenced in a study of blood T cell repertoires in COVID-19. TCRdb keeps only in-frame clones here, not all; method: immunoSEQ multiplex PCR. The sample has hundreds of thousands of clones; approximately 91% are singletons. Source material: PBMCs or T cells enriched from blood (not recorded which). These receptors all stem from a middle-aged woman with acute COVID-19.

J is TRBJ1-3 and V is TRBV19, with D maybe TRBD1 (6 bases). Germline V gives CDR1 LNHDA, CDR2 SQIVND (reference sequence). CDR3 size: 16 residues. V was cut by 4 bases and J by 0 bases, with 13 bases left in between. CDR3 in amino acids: CASSTRTDYSGNTIYF. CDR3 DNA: TGTGCCAGTAGTACGAGGACAGACTACTCTGGAAACACCATATATTTT.

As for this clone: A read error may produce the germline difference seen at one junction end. The CDR3 DNA reads TGTGCCAGCAGCTTAGGAGAACAGGGTGTCGGCTTT. Protein sequence: CASSLGEQGVGF. The genes are TRBV11-2 and TRBJ1-1; D possibly corresponds to TRBD1 (6 bases). In germline, CDR1 is SGHAT, CDR2 FQNNGV. CDR3 length: 12 amino acids.

The CDR3 bases are TGTGCCAGCAGCGTTAGCGGAAGAGAGACCCAGTACTTC. It encodes CASSVSGRETQYF. The V call is TRBV5-6, the J call TRBJ2-5; D perhaps matches TRBD2 (6 bases). The CDR3 has 13 amino acids. In germline, CDR1 is SGHDT, CDR2 YYEEEE. Trimming shortened V by 4 bases and J by 4 bases, and 11 bases separated the two germline ends.

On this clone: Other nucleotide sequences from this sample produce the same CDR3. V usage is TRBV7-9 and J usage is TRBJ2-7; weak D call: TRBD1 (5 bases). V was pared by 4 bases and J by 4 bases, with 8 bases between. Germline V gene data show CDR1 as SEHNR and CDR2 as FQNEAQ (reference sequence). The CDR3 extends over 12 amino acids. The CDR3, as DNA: TGTGCCAGCAGCTCCACAGGTTACGAGCAGTACTTC. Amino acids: CASSSTGYEQYF.

CDR3 nucleotide sequence: TGCGCCAGCAGTGTGACACGACCTGCAACTAATGAAAAACTGTTTTTT. Translation: CASSVTRPATNEKLFF. The chain uses TRBV10-1 and TRBJ1-4; D gene unclear. The CDR3 runs 16 residues. Germline assignment: CDR1 WNHNN and CDR2 SYGVQD (reference sequence). Trimming removed 4 bases at V and 0 bases at J, with 12 bases between.

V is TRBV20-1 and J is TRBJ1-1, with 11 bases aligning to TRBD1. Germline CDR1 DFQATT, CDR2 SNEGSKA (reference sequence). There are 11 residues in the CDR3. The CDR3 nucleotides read TGCAGGGGGACAGGGGGCACTGAAGCTTTCTTT. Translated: CRGTGGTEAFF.

CDR3: CASSTGLAGGSDTQYF. CDR3 DNA: TGTGCCAGCAGCACGGGACTAGCGGGGGGATCAGATACGCAGTATTTT. The chain has TRBV5-4 and TRBJ2-3; 15 positions agree with TRBD2. V dropped 4 bases and J dropped 4; count of bases not matched to a gene: 4. Germline CDR1 and CDR2: SGHNT and YYREEE (reference sequence). The CDR3 covers 16 residues.

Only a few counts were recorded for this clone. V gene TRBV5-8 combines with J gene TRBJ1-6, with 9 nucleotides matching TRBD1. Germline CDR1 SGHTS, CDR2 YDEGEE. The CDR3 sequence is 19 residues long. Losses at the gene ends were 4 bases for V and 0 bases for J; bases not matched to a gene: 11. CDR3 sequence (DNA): TGTGCCAGCAGCGAAACCGGGACAGGGACTAGCTCCTATAATTCACCCCTCCACTTT. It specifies CASSETGTGTSSYNSPLHF.

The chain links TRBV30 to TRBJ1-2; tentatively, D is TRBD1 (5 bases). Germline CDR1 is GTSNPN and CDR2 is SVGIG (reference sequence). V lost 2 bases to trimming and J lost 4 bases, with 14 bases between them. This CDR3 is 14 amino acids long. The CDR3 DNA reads TGTGCCTGGAGTAGCCGTTCCCAGGGCTATGGCTACACCTTC. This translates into CAWSSRSQGYGYTF.

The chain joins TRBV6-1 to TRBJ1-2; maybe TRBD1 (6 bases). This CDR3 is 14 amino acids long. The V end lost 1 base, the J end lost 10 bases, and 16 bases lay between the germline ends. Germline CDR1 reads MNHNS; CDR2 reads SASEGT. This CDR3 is CASSEDWEGGIYTF. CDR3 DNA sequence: TGTGCCAGCAGTGAAGACTGGGAGGGGGGGATCTACACCTTC.

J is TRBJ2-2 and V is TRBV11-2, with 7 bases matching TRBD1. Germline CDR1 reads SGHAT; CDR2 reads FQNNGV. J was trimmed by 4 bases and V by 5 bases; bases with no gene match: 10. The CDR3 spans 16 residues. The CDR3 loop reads CASSPIPGQLTGELFF. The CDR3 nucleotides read TGTGCCAGCAGCCCAATACCGGGACAGCTCACCGGGGAGCTGTTTTTT.

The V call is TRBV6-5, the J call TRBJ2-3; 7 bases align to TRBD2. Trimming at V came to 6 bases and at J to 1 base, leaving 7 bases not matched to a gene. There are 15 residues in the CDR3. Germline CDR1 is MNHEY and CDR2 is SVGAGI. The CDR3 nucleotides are TGTGCCAGCAGGCCTCCGGCGGGGGGCACAGATACGCAGTATTTT. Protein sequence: CASRPPAGGTDTQYF.

Here the CDR3 reads CASSPASGEAQETQYF. CDR3 nucleotide sequence: TGTGCCAGCTCACCGGCTAGCGGGGAGGCCCAAGAGACCCAGTACTTC. This chain links TRBV18 with TRBJ2-5; 9 nucleotides line up with TRBD2. Germline V gene sequence: CDR1 KGHSH, CDR2 LQKENI. The CDR3 has 16 amino acids. V lost 3 bases to trimming and J lost 1 base; unmatched junction nucleotides: 6.

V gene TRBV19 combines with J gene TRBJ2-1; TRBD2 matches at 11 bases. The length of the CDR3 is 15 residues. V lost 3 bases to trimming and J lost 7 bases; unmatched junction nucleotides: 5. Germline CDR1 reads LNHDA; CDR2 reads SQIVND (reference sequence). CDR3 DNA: TGTGCCAGTAGTATTAGCGGGGGGGCCGCGAATGAGCAGTTCTTC. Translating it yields CASSISGGAANEQFF.

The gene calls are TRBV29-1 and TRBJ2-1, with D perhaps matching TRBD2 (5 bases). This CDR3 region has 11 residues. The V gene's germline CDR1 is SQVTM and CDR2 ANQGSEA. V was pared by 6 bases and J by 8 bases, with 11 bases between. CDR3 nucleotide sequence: TGCAGCGTGTCGGGGTTCTATGAGCAGTTCTTC. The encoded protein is CSVSGFYEQFF.

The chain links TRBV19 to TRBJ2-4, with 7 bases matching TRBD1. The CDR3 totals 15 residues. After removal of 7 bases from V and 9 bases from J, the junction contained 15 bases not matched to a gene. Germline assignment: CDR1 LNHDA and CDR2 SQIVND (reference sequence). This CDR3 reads CASIGSDRAGFIQYF. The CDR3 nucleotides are TGTGCCAGTATAGGGAGCGACAGGGCAGGATTCATTCAGTACTTC.

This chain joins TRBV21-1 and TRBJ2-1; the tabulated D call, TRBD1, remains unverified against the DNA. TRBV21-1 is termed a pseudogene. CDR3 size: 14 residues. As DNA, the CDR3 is TGTGCCAGCAGCACTCCGGACAGAGGGAATGAGCAGTTCTTC. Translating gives CASSTPDRGNEQFF.

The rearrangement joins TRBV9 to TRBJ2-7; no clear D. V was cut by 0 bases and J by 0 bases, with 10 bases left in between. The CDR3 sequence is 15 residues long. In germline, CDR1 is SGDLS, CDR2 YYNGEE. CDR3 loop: CASSVEAGRSYEQYF. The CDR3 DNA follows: TGTGCCAGCAGCGTAGAAGCAGGCCGCTCCTACGAGCAGTACTTC. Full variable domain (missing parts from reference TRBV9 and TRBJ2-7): DSGVTQTPKHLITATGQRVTLRCSPRSGDLSVYWYQQSLDQGLQFLIQYYNGEERAKGNILERFSAQQFPDLHSELNLSSLELGDSALYFCASSVEAGRSYEQYFGPGTRLTVT.

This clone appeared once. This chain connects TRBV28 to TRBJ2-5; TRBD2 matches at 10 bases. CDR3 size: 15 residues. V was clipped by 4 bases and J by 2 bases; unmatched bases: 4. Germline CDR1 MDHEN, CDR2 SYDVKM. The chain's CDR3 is CASSSSGGGQETQYF. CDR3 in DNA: TGTGCCAGCAGTTCCAGCGGGGGGGGGCAAGAGACCCAGTACTTC.

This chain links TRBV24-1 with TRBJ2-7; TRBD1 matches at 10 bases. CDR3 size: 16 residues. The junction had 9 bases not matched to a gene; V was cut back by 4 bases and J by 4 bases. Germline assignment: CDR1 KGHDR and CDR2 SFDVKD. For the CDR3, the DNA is TGTGCCACCAGTGAAACCACGGGACAGGGGCAATACGAGCAGTACTTC. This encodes CATSETTGQGQYEQYF.

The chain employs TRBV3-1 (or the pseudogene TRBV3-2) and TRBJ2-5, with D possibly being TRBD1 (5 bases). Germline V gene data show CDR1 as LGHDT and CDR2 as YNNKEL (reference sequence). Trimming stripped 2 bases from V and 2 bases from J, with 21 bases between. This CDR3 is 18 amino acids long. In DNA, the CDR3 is TGTGCCAGCAGCCAAAGAACCGGATTTACAGGAGCACAAGAGACCCAGTACTTC. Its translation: CASSQRTGFTGAQETQYF.

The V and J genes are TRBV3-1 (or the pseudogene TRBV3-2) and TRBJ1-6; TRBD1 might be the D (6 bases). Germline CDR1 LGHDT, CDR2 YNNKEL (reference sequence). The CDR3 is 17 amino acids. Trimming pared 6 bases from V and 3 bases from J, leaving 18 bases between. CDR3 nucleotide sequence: TGTGCCAGCAGGGACTCCTGGAGAGGGGGCTATAATTCACCCCTCCACTTT. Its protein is CASRDSWRGGYNSPLHF.